Listed below are T cell receptor beta chains from one sample, sequenced in a study of blood T cell repertoires in COVID-19. Assay: immunoSEQ multiplex PCR; the TCRdb copy retains only in-frame clones and omits some. Here the sample spans about 260,000 clones, about 90% being singletons. Sequencing input: peripheral blood. These receptors originate from a person under 35 with COVID-19, enrolled during active disease. Each CDR3 is given with its conserved first and last residue. Fields, in order: clone size, J gene, D gene, V gene, CDR3 DNA, CDR3 protein. A D gene is named only where the DNA matches it firmly. The size field is filled for only some rows; it gives once, few, many or a size class.

abundance: few; j_gene: TRBJ1-2; d_gene: .; v_gene: TRBV4-1; CDR3nt: TGCGCCAGCAGCCCTGAGGTGGAGGGGCGTTGGAATGGCTACACCTTC; CDR3aa: CASSPEVEGRWNGYTF
abundance: .; j_gene: TRBJ1-4; d_gene: TRBD1; v_gene: TRBV27; CDR3nt: TGTGCCAGCAGTTTATCGGGACAGGGTGACGAAAAACTGTTTTTT; CDR3aa: CASSLSGQGDEKLFF
abundance: .; j_gene: TRBJ1-2; d_gene: .; v_gene: TRBV4-2; CDR3nt: TGTGCCAGCAGCCAAGAAGGGGGGGAATTTAACTATGGCTACACCTTC; CDR3aa: CASSQEGGEFNYGYTF
abundance: .; j_gene: TRBJ2-1; d_gene: .; v_gene: TRBV7-9; CDR3nt: TGTGCCAGCAGCTCCCCGGTGGAAGCGCGGGGATACAATGAGCAGTTCTTC; CDR3aa: CASSSPVEARGYNEQFF
abundance: .; j_gene: TRBJ1-2; d_gene: TRBD1; v_gene: TRBV28; CDR3nt: TGTGCCAGCTCAACCCCAGGGGGCGCCCACTATGGCTACACCTTC; CDR3aa: CASSTPGGAHYGYTF
abundance: .; j_gene: TRBJ1-6; d_gene: TRBD1; v_gene: TRBV4-1; CDR3nt: TGCGCCAGCAGCCTAGACAGGGTTGGTTCACCCCTCCACTTT; CDR3aa: CASSLDRVGSPLHF
abundance: .; j_gene: TRBJ1-2; d_gene: .; v_gene: TRBV12-3/TRBV12-4; CDR3nt: TGTGCCAGCAGCCAACAGGGTGGCTACACCTTC; CDR3aa: CASSQQGGYTF
abundance: .; j_gene: TRBJ2-2; d_gene: TRBD1; v_gene: TRBV29-1; CDR3nt: TGCAGCGTTCCCGGACAGGAAAACACCGGGGAGCTGTTTTTT; CDR3aa: CSVPGQENTGELFF
abundance: .; j_gene: TRBJ2-1; d_gene: TRBD2; v_gene: TRBV7-6; CDR3nt: TGTGCCAGCAGCTTAGCGGCTAGCGGGAACTTGTATAATGAGCAGTTCTTC; CDR3aa: CASSLAASGNLYNEQFF
abundance: .; j_gene: TRBJ1-3; d_gene: .; v_gene: TRBV4-3; CDR3nt: TGCGCCAGCAGCCAAGATCGAGGACAAACTGGAAACACCATATATTTT; CDR3aa: CASSQDRGQTGNTIYF
abundance: .; j_gene: TRBJ2-7; d_gene: .; v_gene: TRBV29-1; CDR3nt: TGCAGCGCCATATCCGGGGAGAAAATCGAGCAGTACTTC; CDR3aa: CSAISGEKIEQYF
abundance: .; j_gene: TRBJ2-2; d_gene: .; v_gene: TRBV5-1; CDR3nt: TGCGCCAGCAGCTTGGCCTCGGGACTCAACACCGGGGAGCTGTTTTTT; CDR3aa: CASSLASGLNTGELFF
abundance: .; j_gene: TRBJ2-3; d_gene: .; v_gene: TRBV4-3; CDR3nt: TGCGCCAGCAGCCAAGAACGGTGGAGCACAGATACGCAGTATTTT; CDR3aa: CASSQERWSTDTQYF
abundance: .; j_gene: TRBJ1-2; d_gene: .; v_gene: TRBV5-8; CDR3nt: TGTGCCAGCAACACAGGACGGATGACCTACTATGGCTACACCTTC; CDR3aa: CASNTGRMTYYGYTF
abundance: .; j_gene: TRBJ2-7; d_gene: TRBD1; v_gene: TRBV27; CDR3nt: TGTGCCAGCAGCCGGACAGGCCAGCTGTACGAGCAGTACTTC; CDR3aa: CASSRTGQLYEQYF
abundance: .; j_gene: TRBJ2-7; d_gene: .; v_gene: TRBV4-3; CDR3nt: TGCGCCAGCAGCTACGGCCGGGAGAGCTCCTACGAGCAGTACTTC; CDR3aa: CASSYGRESSYEQYF
abundance: .; j_gene: TRBJ2-3; d_gene: .; v_gene: TRBV6-2/TRBV6-3; CDR3nt: TGTGCCAGCAGCCGCCCGCGGGTCTTGGGAGAGCCCTTTAGCACAGATACGCAGTATTTT; CDR3aa: CASSRPRVLGEPFSTDTQYF
abundance: .; j_gene: TRBJ2-7; d_gene: TRBD2; v_gene: TRBV5-3; CDR3nt: TGTGCCAGAAGCTACCCTGAAGAACTAGCGACCCCCTACGAGCAGTACTTC; CDR3aa: CARSYPEELATPYEQYF
abundance: .; j_gene: TRBJ1-2; d_gene: TRBD1; v_gene: TRBV7-9; CDR3nt: TGTGCCAGCAGCCACAGGGGGACAGGCGAAGGCTACACCTTC; CDR3aa: CASSHRGTGEGYTF
abundance: .; j_gene: TRBJ2-1; d_gene: TRBD1; v_gene: TRBV4-3; CDR3nt: TGCGCCAGCAGCCAAGCGACAGGGGTTATGGGCAATGAGCAGTTCTTC; CDR3aa: CASSQATGVMGNEQFF
abundance: once; j_gene: TRBJ2-1; d_gene: TRBD2; v_gene: TRBV28; CDR3nt: TGTGCCAGCAGTCAGACTAGCGGCCTTAATGAGCAGTTCTTC; CDR3aa: CASSQTSGLNEQFF
abundance: .; j_gene: TRBJ2-7; d_gene: .; v_gene: TRBV5-6; CDR3nt: TGTGCCAGCAGCTTGAAGTTGGGGCCCCACTACGAGCAGTACTTC; CDR3aa: CASSLKLGPHYEQYF
abundance: .; j_gene: TRBJ2-1; d_gene: .; v_gene: TRBV2; CDR3nt: TGTGCCAGCACGGTCGAGGACTTTGCCTACAATGAGCAGTTCTTC; CDR3aa: CASTVEDFAYNEQFF
abundance: .; j_gene: TRBJ1-5; d_gene: .; v_gene: TRBV11-2; CDR3nt: TGTGCCAGCAGCTTAATAGGAGTGTACGGTCAGCCCCAGCATTTT; CDR3aa: CASSLIGVYGQPQHF
abundance: .; j_gene: TRBJ2-3; d_gene: .; v_gene: TRBV25-1; CDR3nt: TGTGCCAGCAGCCAGAAAACTAAATACCCAGATGACACAGATACGCAGTATTTT; CDR3aa: CASSQKTKYPDDTDTQYF
abundance: once; j_gene: TRBJ2-2; d_gene: .; v_gene: TRBV6-1; CDR3nt: TGTGCCAGCAGTGAAATGGGGGCCTACACCGGGGAGCTGTTTTTT; CDR3aa: CASSEMGAYTGELFF
abundance: .; j_gene: TRBJ2-3; d_gene: .; v_gene: TRBV9; CDR3nt: TGTGCCAGCAGCGACAGGGTGTGGACAGATACGCAGTATTTT; CDR3aa: CASSDRVWTDTQYF